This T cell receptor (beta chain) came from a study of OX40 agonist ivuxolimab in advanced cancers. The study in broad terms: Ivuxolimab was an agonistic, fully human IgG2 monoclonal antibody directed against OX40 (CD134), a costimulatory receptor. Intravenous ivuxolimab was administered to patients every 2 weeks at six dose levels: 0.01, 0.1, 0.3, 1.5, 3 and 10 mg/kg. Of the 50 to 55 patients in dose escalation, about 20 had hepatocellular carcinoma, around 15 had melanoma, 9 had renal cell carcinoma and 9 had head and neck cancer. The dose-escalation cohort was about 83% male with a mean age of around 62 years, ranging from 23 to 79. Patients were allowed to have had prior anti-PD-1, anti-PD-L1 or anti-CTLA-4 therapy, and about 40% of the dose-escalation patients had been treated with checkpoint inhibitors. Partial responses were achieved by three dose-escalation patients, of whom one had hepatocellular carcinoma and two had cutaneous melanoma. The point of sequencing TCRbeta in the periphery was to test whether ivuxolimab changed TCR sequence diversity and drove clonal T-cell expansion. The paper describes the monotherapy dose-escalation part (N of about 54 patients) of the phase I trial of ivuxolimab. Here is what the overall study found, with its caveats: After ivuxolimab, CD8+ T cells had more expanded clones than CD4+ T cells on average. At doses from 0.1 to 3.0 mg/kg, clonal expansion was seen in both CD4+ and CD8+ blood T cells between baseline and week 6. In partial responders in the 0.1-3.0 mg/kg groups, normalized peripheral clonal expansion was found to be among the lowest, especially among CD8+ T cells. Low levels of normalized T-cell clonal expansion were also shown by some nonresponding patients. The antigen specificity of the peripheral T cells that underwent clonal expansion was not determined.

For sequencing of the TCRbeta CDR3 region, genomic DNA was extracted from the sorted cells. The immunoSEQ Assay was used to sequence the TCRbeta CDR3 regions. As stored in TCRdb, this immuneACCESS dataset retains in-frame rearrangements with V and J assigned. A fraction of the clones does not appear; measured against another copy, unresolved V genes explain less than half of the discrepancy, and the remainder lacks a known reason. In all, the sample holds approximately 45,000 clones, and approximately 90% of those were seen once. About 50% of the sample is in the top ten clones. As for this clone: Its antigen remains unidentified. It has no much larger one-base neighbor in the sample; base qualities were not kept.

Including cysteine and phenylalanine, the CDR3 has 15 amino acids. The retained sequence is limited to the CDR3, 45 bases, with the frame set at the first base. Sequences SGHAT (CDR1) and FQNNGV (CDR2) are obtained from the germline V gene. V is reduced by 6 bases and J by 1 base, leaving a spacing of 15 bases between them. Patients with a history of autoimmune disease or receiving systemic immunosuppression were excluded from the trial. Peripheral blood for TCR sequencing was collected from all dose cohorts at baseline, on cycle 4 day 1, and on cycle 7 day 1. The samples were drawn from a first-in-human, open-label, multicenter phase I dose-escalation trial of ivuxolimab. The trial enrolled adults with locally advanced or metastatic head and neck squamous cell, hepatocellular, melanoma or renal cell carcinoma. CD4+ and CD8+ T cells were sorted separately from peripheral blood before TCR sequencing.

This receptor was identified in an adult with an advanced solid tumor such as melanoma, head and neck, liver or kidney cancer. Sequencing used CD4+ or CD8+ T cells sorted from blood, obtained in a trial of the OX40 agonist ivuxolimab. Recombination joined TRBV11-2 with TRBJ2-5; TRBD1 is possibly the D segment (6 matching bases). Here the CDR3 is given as CASRTPQGFQETQYF. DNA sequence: TGTGCCAGCAGAACGCCACAGGGTTTCCAAGAGACCCAGTACTTC.